These 15 T cell receptor beta chains were sequenced from one sample in a study of blood T cell repertoires in COVID-19. Assay: immunoSEQ multiplex PCR; the TCRdb copy retains only in-frame clones and omits some. The table has about 23,000 clones, 90% to 95% seen once. Sequences were obtained from peripheral blood. These receptors all stem from a woman between 45 and 65 years old with active COVID-19.

The chain uses TRBV19 and TRBJ2-1; D call uncertain. V dropped 3 bases and J dropped 0 bases, with 6 bases sitting between them. The CDR3 length is 14 residues. Germline values: CDR1 LNHDA, CDR2 SQIVND (reference sequence). Here the CDR3 DNA reads TGTGCCAGTAGTATGCTACTCTCCTACAATGAGCAGTTCTTC. It is translated as CASSMLLSYNEQFF.

The chain has TRBV28 and TRBJ1-2; D not resolved. CDR1 and CDR2 (germline): MDHEN, SYDVKM. The CDR3 contains 11 residues. Deletions cut 6 bases from V and 8 bases from J, with 10 bases between. CDR3 nucleotide sequence: TGTGCCAGCAGACACCTTTACGGCTACACCTTC. Protein sequence: CASRHLYGYTF.

The chain is built from TRBV29-1 and TRBJ2-5; possible D gene TRBD1, 6 bases. In germline, CDR1 is SQVTM, CDR2 ANQGSEA. The CDR3 is 14 residues long. The germline V and J ends were trimmed by 5 bases and 1 base, with 14 bases remaining between them. The CDR3 bases are TGCAGCGTTACCAGACAGGTTGGCCAAGAGACCCAGTACTTC. Its protein is CSVTRQVGQETQYF.

The rearrangement uses TRBV5-4 and TRBJ2-2; a weak D match, TRBD2 (6 bases). The CDR3 covers 17 residues. Germline V gene lookup returns CDR1 SGHNT and CDR2 YYREEE (reference sequence). Trimming stripped 0 bases from V and 2 bases from J, with 14 bases between. CDR3 sequence reads: CASSLAGGAANTGELFF. CDR3 DNA sequence: TGTGCCAGCAGCTTGGCCGGGGGAGCGGCCAACACCGGGGAGCTGTTTTTT.

The chain couples TRBV6-4 to TRBJ2-2; possibly TRBD1 for D (6 bases). The V end lost 6 bases, the J end lost 4 bases, and 18 bases lay between the germline ends. Germline CDR1 reads MRHNA; CDR2 reads SNTAGT. This CDR3 has 16 residues. CDR3 protein: CASRQQGSGVTGELFF. The CDR3 nucleotides are TGTGCCAGCAGACAGCAGGGGAGTGGGGTCACCGGGGAGCTGTTTTTT.

V is TRBV6-5 and J is TRBJ1-2; unclear D gene. Per germline, CDR1 MNHEY and CDR2 SVGAGI. The CDR3 runs to 14 residues. With 5 bases removed from V and 7 bases from J, the gap between germline ends came to 17 bases. Written as DNA, the CDR3 is TGTGCCAGCAGTCCGCCCTATCCCGGTGGTGGCTACACCTTC. Amino acids: CASSPPYPGGGYTF.

This chain links TRBV28 with TRBJ1-2, with D perhaps matching TRBD1 (6 bases). There are 14 residues in the CDR3. With 3 bases removed from V and 4 bases from J, the gap between germline ends came to 12 bases. Germline CDR1 is MDHEN and CDR2 is SYDVKM. The CDR3 loop reads CASSFWTAPYGYTF. The CDR3 DNA reads as TGTGCCAGCAGTTTCTGGACAGCGCCCTATGGCTACACCTTC.

The CDR3 loop is CASSLANQPQHF. CDR3 in DNA: TGTGCCAGCAGCTTGGCTAATCAGCCCCAGCATTTT. The chain is built from TRBV7-9 and TRBJ1-5; D call uncertain. Germline V gene data show CDR1 as SEHNR and CDR2 as FQNEAQ (reference sequence). V was clipped by 3 bases and J by 4 bases, with 4 bases between them. The CDR3 runs to 12 residues. Full variable domain (outside the CDR3, taken from reference TRBV7-9 and TRBJ1-5): DTGVSQNPRHKITKRGQNVTFRCDPISEHNRLYWYRQTLGQGPEFLTYFQNEAQLEKSRLLSDRFSAERPKGSFSTLEIQRTEQGDSAMYLCASSLANQPQHFGDGTRLSIL.

V and J are TRBV19 and TRBJ1-1; 8 bases are shared with TRBD1. V dropped 5 bases and J dropped 4; count of bases not matched to a gene: 12. The CDR3 consists of 16 residues. CDR1 and CDR2 (germline): LNHDA, SQIVND (reference sequence). The CDR3 DNA is TGTGCCAGTAGTCCGAAGGAGACAGGGGCGGGCACTGAAGCTTTCTTT. Its protein is CASSPKETGAGTEAFF. The whole variable domain, filled in from reference TRBV19 and TRBJ1-1, reads DGGITQSPKYLFRKEGQNVTLSCEQNLNHDAMYWYRQDPGQGLRLIYYSQIVNDFQKGDIAEGYSVSREKKESFPLTVTSAQKNPTAFYLCASSPKETGAGTEAFFGQGTRLTVV.

CDR3 sequence reads: CASSKPDEVQPQHF. Here the CDR3 DNA reads TGTGCCAGTAGTAAGCCCGACGAGGTTCAGCCCCAGCATTTT. The genes are TRBV19 and TRBJ1-5; no reliable D call. The CDR3 loop spans 14 amino acids. V was shortened by 4 bases and J by 6 bases, with 13 bases between the two germline ends. Germline V gene data show CDR1 as LNHDA and CDR2 as SQIVND (reference sequence).

This chain uses TRBV10-3 with TRBJ2-2; no reliable D call. Germline V gene data show CDR1 as ENHRY and CDR2 as SYGVKD. This CDR3 spans 14 amino acids. This CDR3 is CANSPSGNTGELFF. CDR3 in DNA: TGTGCGAACTCCCCCTCGGGTAACACCGGGGAGCTGTTTTTT.

The V and J genes are TRBV2 and TRBJ1-3; D gene ambiguous. CDR1 and CDR2 from the germline V gene are SNHLY and FYNNEI. This CDR3 is 13 amino acids long. The V end was cut by 8 bases, the J end by 1 base, with 9 bases between. Here the CDR3 reads CASCSLSGNTIYF. The CDR3 coding sequence is TGTGCCAGCTGTTCACTATCTGGAAACACCATATATTTT.

This clone was seen just once. The V call is TRBV18, the J call TRBJ1-6; TRBD1 agrees at 8 bases. The ends lost 2 bases at V and 0 bases at J; junction bases unmatched: 3. This CDR3 spans 17 amino acids. In germline, CDR1 is KGHSH, CDR2 LQKENI. In DNA, the CDR3 is TGTGCCAGCTCACCATGGGACAGGTTCTCCTATAATTCACCCCTCCACTTT. This codes for CASSPWDRFSYNSPLHF.

The chain has TRBV6-1 and TRBJ2-3; possibly TRBD2 for D (5 bases). CDR3 length equals 13 residues. The V and J ends lost 1 base and 5 bases respectively, with 7 bases between them. CDR1 and CDR2 (germline): MNHNS, SASEGT. CDR3 bases: TGTGCCAGCAGTGAAGTGGGAGAAGATACGCAGTATTTT. This sequence encodes CASSEVGEDTQYF.

The V gene is TRBV2, the J gene TRBJ2-7; TRBD2 agrees at 10 bases. V shed 5 bases and J 6 bases; nucleotides not matched to a gene: 7. Germline V gene lookup returns CDR1 SNHLY and CDR2 FYNNEI. The CDR3 is 14 residues long. CDR3 region: CASSYLAGEGEQYF. The CDR3 region has the DNA TGTGCCAGCAGTTATCTAGCGGGAGAGGGCGAGCAGTACTTC.